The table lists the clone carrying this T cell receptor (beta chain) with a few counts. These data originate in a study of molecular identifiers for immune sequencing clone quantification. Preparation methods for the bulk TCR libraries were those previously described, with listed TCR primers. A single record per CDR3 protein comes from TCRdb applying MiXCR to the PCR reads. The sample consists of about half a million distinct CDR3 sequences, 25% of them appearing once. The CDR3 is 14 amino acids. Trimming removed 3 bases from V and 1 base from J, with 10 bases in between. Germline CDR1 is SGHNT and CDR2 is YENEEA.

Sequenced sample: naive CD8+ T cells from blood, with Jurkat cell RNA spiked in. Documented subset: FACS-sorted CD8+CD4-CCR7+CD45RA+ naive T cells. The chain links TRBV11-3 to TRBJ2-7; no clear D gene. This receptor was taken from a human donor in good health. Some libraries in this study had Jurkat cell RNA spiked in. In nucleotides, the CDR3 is TGTGCCAGCAGCTTCAAGGGAAATTCCTACGAGCAGTACTTC. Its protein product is CASSFKGNSYEQYF.